This TCR beta chain derives from a study of tumor and adjacent non-tumor tissue in lung cancer. A note on this clonotype: At one of its ends the junction is not consistent with the germline gene, which may arise from a read error.

The template was RNA from unsorted bulk tissue. Three rounds of nested PCR, following a modified ARM-PCR protocol, produced the TCRbeta library. TCRdb re-analysed the multiplex PCR reads in MiXCR, keeping a single row per CDR3 protein. The sample lists 100,000 to 120,000 distinct CDR3 sequences, under 90% occurring once. This CDR3 has 14 residues. The J gene is TRBJ2-2, the V gene TRBV12-3 or TRBV12-4, with D tentatively TRBD2 (5 bases). Sequenced sample: lung tumor tissue. The clonotype originates from a man between 65 and 79 years old with non-small cell lung cancer. The CDR3 spells CASSYRPNTWELSF. CDR3 DNA: TGTGCCAGCAGTTACCGACCGAACACATGGGAGCTGTCTTTT.